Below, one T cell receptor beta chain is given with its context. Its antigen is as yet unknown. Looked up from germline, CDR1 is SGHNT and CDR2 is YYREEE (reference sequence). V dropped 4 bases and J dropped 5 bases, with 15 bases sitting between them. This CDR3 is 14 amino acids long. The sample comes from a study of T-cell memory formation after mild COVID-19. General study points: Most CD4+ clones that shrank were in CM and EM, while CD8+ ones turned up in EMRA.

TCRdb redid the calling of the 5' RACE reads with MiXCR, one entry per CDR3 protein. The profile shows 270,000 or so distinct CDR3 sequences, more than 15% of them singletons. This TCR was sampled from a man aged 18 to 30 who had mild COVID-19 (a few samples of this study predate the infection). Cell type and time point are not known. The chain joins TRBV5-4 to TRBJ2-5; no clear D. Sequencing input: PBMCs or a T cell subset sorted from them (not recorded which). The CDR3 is CASSPMDQRETQYF. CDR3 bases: TGTGCCAGCAGCCCGATGGACCAGAGGGAGACCCAGTACTTC.